The 14 T cell receptor beta chains below all came from one sample that was sequenced in a study of T cell repertoires in cytomegalovirus infection. TCRdb reprocessed the reads via MiXCR and lists one record per CDR3 protein. The table includes 490,000 or so distinct CDR3 sequences, approximately 10% detected once. Source material: PBMCs. Receptors were obtained from a human donor in good health (CMV status not recorded). Some clones in this sample may be carry-over from other donors' samples.

The table lists this clonotype with many counts. V is TRBV6-1 and J is TRBJ1-1, with D unclear. The CDR3 spans 14 residues. Deletions cut 6 bases from V and 6 bases from J, with 17 bases between. Germline V gives CDR1 MNHNS, CDR2 SASEGT. CDR3 residues: CASRPLEVGAEAFF. CDR3 nucleotide sequence: TGTGCCAGCAGGCCTTTGGAGGTTGGGGCTGAAGCTTTCTTT.

As for this clonotype: A much larger clonotype is one base distant, so this may be a read error. This chain connects TRBV11-2 to TRBJ2-5; TRBD2 is a possible D gene (6 bases). Germline V lookup: CDR1 SGHAT, CDR2 FQNNGV. This CDR3 has 17 residues. Written as DNA, the CDR3 is TGTGCGCCAGAGAAATTACGGACTGGCGGGGTGGAAGAGACCCAGTACTTC. Protein: CAPEKLRTGGVEETQYF.

This clonotype has just one count. This may be a read error, as it is one base from a much larger clone. The genes are TRBV19 and TRBJ1-5; the D gene is possibly TRBD1 (6 bases). This CDR3 has 15 amino acids. V lost 8 bases and J lost 7, with 21 bases in between. In germline, CDR1 is LNHDA, CDR2 SQIVND (reference sequence). CDR3 nucleotide sequence: TGTGCCAGTTGTTCCGGGACAAAGAAATACCAGCCCCAGCATTTT. Translated: CASCSGTKKYQPQHF.

This clonotype was observed a few times. V usage is TRBV2 and J usage is TRBJ2-3; 10 bases map to TRBD1. With 7 bases clipped from V and 3 bases from J, the junction kept 4 bases outside the gene matches. Germline CDR1 and CDR2: SNHLY and FYNNEI. This CDR3 spans 14 amino acids. DNA of the CDR3: TGTGCCAGCACCAGACAGGGGGCGACAGATACGCAGTATTTT. Its protein is CASTRQGATDTQYF.

V gene TRBV4-2 combines with J gene TRBJ2-1, with D perhaps TRBD1 (5 bases). The CDR3 runs 14 residues. With 4 bases removed from V and 5 bases from J, the gap between germline ends came to 12 bases. CDR1 is LGHNA and CDR2 is YNFKEQ in the germline V gene. The CDR3 loop is CASSLSKGHNEQFF. The CDR3 DNA is TGTGCCAGCAGCCTCTCGAAGGGGCACAATGAGCAGTTCTTC.

The chain uses TRBV2 and TRBJ2-1, with 9 bases identical to TRBD2. Trimming at V came to 6 bases and at J to 8 bases, leaving 14 bases not matched to a gene. Germline V gene sequence: CDR1 SNHLY, CDR2 FYNNEI. The CDR3 contains 16 residues. CDR3 nucleotides: TGTGCCAGCAGGGGACTCGGCGGGAGGGGGCGCGATGAGCAGTTCTTC. This gives the protein CASRGLGGRGRDEQFF.

This clonotype occurred many times. The V call is TRBV27, the J call TRBJ2-3; a weak D match, TRBD2 (6 bases). Germline lookup yields CDR1 MNHEY and CDR2 SMNVEV (reference sequence). Trimming cost V 5 bases and J 1 base, with 19 bases left between them. The CDR3 has 17 amino acids. CDR3 bases: TGTGCCAGCAGTCTACTGGGAATTAGCGGTCGCACAGATACGCAGTATTTT. This sequence encodes CASSLLGISGRTDTQYF.

This clonotype occurred a few times. The V call is TRBV11-2, the J call TRBJ2-3; D perhaps matches TRBD2 (6 bases). This CDR3 comprises 14 residues. Deletions cut 10 bases from V and 0 bases from J, with 14 bases between. Germline V gene sequence: CDR1 SGHAT, CDR2 FQNNGV. CDR3 region: CANKAGTSTDTQYF. The CDR3 nucleotides are TGTGCCAATAAGGCGGGAACTAGCACAGATACGCAGTATTTT. The complete variable domain, with remaining parts taken from reference TRBV11-2 and TRBJ2-3, reads EAGVAQSPRYKIIEKRQSVAFWCNPISGHATLYWYQQILGQGPKLLIQFQNNGVVDDSQLPKDRFSAERLKGVDSTLKIQPAKLEDSAVYLCANKAGTSTDTQYFGPGTRLTVL.

This clonotype was counted many times. The gene calls are TRBV6-6 and TRBJ2-7; D is perhaps TRBD2 (5 bases). CDR3 length equals 14 residues. Germline V gene sequence: CDR1 MNHNY, CDR2 SVGAGI (reference sequence). Trimming removed 4 bases from V and 2 bases from J, with 12 bases in between. This CDR3 reads CASSSAGSTYEQYF. The CDR3 bases are TGTGCCAGCAGTTCGGCGGGCAGCACCTACGAGCAGTACTTC.

The CDR3 loop is CASSPTGPGPIATNEKLFF. DNA of the CDR3: TGCGCCAGCAGCCCGACCGGACCGGGACCAATTGCAACTAATGAAAAACTGTTTTTT. The chain has TRBV5-1 and TRBJ1-4, with a tentative D call TRBD1 (5 bases). V shed 4 bases and J shed 0 bases, with 22 bases lying between them. CDR1 and CDR2 from the germline V gene are SGHRS and YFSETQ. The CDR3 has 19 residues.

Regarding this clonotype: With a much larger clone just one base away, this may be a read error. V is TRBV5-5 and J is TRBJ2-1; 14 bases are a match to TRBD2. With 9 bases clipped from V and 6 bases from J, the junction kept 14 bases outside the gene matches. CDR3 length: 17 amino acids. Germline CDR1 reads SGHKS; CDR2 reads YYEKEE (reference sequence). CDR3 nucleotides: TGTGCCAACAGTCCCCCCCTAGGGACTAGCGGGAGCAATGAGCAGTTCTTC. The encoded protein is CANSPPLGTSGSNEQFF. Full variable domain (missing parts from reference TRBV5-5 and TRBJ2-1): DAGVTQSPTHLIKTRGQQVTLRCSPISGHKSVSWYQQVLGQGPQFIFQYYEKEERGRGNFPDRFSARQFPNYSSELNVNALLLGDSALYLCANSPPLGTSGSNEQFFGPGTRLTVL.

This clonotype was counted only a few times. The chain employs TRBV4-2 and TRBJ2-7; tentatively, D is TRBD2 (6 bases). Germline assignment: CDR1 LGHNA and CDR2 YNFKEQ. V lost 2 bases and J lost 2, with 16 bases in between. CDR3 length: 16 amino acids. CDR3 nucleotide sequence: TGTGCCAGCAGCCAACATTTCCAGGGACTGGCCTACGAGCAGTACTTC. It is translated as CASSQHFQGLAYEQYF.

In the case of this clonotype: This could be a read error, since a much larger clone is one nucleotide away. The rearrangement joins TRBV20-1 to TRBJ2-5; 9 positions agree with TRBD1. The CDR3 length is 13 residues. CDR1 is DFQATT, CDR2 SNEGSKA, per germline (reference sequence). The ends lost 6 bases at V and 3 bases at J; junction bases unmatched: 5. The chain's CDR3 is CSATGTGKETQYF. The CDR3 bases are TGCAGTGCAACCGGGACAGGGAAAGAGACCCAGTACTTC.

This clonotype was observed at least ten times. The chain joins TRBV4-2 to TRBJ1-1; D call uncertain. CDR3 size: 14 residues. The germline V and J ends were trimmed by 0 bases and 4 bases, with 9 bases remaining between them. CDR1 LGHNA and CDR2 YNFKEQ come from the germline V gene. The CDR3 DNA reads as TGTGCCAGCAGCCAAGAACTCCTGGGCACTGAAGCTTTCTTT. It is translated as CASSQELLGTEAFF.